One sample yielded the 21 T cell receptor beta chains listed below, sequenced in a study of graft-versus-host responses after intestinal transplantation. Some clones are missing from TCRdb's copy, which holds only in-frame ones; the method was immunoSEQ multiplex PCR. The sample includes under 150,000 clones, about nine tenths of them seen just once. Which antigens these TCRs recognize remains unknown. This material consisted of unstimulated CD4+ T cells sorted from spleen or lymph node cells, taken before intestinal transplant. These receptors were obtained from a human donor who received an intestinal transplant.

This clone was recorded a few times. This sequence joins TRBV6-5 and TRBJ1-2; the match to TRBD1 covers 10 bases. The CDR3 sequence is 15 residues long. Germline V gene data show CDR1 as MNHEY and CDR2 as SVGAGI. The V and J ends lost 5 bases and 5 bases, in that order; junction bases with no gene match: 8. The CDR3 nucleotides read TGTGCCAGCAGTCCCAGAGACAGGGGGCGATATGGCTACACCTTC. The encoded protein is CASSPRDRGRYGYTF.

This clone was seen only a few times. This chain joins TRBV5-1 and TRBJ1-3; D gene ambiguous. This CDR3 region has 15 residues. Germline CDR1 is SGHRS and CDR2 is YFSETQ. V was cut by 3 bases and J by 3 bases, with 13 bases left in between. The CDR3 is CASSSFASGGNTIYF. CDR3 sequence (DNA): TGCGCCAGCAGCTCCTTCGCGAGCGGTGGAAACACCATATATTTT. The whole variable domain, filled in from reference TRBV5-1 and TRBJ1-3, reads KAGVTQTPRYLIKTRGQQVTLSCSPISGHRSVSWYQQTPGQGLQFLFEYFSETQRNKGNFPGRFSGRQFSNSRSEMNVSTLELGDSALYLCASSSFASGGNTIYFGEGSWLTVV.

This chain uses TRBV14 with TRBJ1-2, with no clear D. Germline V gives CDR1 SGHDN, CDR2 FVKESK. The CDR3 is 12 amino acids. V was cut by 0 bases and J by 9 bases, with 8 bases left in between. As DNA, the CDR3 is TGTGCCAGCAGCCAAGATAAGCGGAGCTACACCTTC. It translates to CASSQDKRSYTF.

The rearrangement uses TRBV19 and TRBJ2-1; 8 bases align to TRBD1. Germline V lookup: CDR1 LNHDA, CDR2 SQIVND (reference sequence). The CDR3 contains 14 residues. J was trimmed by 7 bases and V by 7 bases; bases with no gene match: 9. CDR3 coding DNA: TGTGCCAGTAAGGGACAGGCCCTGGGGAATGAGCAGTTCTTC. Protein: CASKGQALGNEQFF. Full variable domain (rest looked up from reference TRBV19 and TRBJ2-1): DGGITQSPKYLFRKEGQNVTLSCEQNLNHDAMYWYRQDPGQGLRLIYYSQIVNDFQKGDIAEGYSVSREKKESFPLTVTSAQKNPTAFYLCASKGQALGNEQFFGPGTRLTVL.

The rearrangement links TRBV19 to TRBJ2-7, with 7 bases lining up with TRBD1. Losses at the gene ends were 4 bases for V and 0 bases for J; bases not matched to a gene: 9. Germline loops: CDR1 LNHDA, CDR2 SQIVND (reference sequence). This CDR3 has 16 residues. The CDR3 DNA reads TGTGCCAGTAGTAGTCCCGGGACAGCCGGCTCCTACGAGCAGTACTTC. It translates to CASSSPGTAGSYEQYF.

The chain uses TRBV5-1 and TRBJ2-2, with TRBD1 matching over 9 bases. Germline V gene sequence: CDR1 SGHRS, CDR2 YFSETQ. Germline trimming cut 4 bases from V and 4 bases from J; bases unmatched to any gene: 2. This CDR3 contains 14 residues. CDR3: CASSRGQGTGELFF. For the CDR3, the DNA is TGCGCCAGCAGCAGGGGACAGGGCACCGGGGAGCTGTTTTTT.

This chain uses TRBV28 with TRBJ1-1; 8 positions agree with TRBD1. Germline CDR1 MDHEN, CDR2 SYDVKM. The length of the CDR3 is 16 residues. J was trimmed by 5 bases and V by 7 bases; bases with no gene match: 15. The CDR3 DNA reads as TGTGCCAGCACATCCGGGACAGGCCACCGGGGGACTGAAGCTTTCTTT. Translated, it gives CASTSGTGHRGTEAFF.

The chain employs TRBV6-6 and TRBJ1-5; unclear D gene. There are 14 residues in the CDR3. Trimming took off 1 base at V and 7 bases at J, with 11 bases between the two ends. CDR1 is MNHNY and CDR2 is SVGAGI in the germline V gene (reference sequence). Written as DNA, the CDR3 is TGTGCCAGCAGTTACTTCGCGGCGGCGCAGCCCCAGCATTTT. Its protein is CASSYFAAAQPQHF.

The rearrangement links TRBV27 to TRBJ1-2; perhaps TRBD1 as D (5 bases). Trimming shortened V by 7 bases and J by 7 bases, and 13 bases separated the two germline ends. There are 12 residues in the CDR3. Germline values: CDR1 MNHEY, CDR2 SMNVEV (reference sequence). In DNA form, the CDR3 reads TGTGCCAGCACTACAAAGGGGTCTGGCTACACCTTC. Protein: CASTTKGSGYTF.

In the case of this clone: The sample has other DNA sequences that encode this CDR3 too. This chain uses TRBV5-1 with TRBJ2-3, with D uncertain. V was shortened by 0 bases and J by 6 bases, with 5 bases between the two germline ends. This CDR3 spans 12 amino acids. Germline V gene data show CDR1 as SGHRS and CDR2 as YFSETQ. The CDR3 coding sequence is TGCGCCAGCAGCTTGGGGGCGGATACGCAGTATTTT. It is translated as CASSLGADTQYF.

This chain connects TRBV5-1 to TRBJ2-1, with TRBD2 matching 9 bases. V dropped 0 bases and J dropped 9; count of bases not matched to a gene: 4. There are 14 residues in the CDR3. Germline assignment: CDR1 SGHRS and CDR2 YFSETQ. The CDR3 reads CASSLGREGGEQFF. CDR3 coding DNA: TGCGCCAGCAGCTTGGGGCGGGAGGGAGGTGAGCAGTTCTTC. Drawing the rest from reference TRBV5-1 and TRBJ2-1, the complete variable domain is KAGVTQTPRYLIKTRGQQVTLSCSPISGHRSVSWYQQTPGQGLQFLFEYFSETQRNKGNFPGRFSGRQFSNSRSEMNVSTLELGDSALYLCASSLGREGGEQFFGPGTRLTVL.

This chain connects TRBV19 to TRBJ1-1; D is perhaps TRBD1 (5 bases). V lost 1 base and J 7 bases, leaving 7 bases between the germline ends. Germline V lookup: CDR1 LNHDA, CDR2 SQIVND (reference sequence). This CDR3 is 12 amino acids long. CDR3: CASSIGGLEAFF. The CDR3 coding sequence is TGTGCCAGTAGTATAGGGGGCCTTGAAGCTTTCTTT.

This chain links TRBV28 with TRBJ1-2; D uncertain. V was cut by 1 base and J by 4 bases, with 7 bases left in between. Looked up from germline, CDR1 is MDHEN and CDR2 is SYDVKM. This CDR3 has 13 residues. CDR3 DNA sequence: TGTGCCAGCAGTTTATTGGGCCCCTATGGCTACACCTTC. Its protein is CASSLLGPYGYTF.

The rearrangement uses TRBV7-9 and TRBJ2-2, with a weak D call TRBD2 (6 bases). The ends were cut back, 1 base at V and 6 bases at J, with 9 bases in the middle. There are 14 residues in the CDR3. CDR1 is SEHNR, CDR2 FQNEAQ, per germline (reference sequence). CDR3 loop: CASSLEGLAGELFF. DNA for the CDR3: TGTGCCAGCAGCTTAGAGGGACTTGCCGGGGAGCTGTTTTTT.

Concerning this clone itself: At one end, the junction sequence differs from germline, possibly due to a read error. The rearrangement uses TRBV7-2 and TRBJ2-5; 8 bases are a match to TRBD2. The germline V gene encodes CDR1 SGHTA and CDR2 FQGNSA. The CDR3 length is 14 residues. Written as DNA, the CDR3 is TGTGCCAGCAGCATAGCGGGGCTTAGGGAGACCCAGTACTTC. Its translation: CASSIAGLRETQYF.

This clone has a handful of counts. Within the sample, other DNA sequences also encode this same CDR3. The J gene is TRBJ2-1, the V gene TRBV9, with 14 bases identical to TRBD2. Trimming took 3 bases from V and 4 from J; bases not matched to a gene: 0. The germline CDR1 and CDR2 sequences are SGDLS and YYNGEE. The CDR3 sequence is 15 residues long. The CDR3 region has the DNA TGTGCCAGCAGCGGACTAGCGGGAGGGTACAATGAGCAGTTCTTC. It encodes CASSGLAGGYNEQFF.

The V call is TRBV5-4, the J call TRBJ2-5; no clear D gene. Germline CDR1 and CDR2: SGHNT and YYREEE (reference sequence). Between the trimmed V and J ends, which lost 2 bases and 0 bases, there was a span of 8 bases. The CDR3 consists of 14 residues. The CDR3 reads CASSFSRYQETQYF. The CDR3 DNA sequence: TGTGCCAGCAGCTTTTCCAGATACCAAGAGACCCAGTACTTC. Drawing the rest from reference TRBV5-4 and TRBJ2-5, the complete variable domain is ETGVTQSPTHLIKTRGQQVTLRCSSQSGHNTVSWYQQALGQGPQFIFQYYREEENGRGNFPPRFSGLQFPNYSSELNVNALELDDSALYLCASSFSRYQETQYFGPGTRLLVL.

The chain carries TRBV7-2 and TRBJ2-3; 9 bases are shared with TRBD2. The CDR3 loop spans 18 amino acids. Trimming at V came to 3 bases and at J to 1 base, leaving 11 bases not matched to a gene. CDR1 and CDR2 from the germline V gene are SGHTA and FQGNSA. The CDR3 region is CASSFSAGGTIRTDTQYF. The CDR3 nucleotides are TGTGCCAGCAGCTTTTCAGCGGGGGGTACAATTCGCACAGATACGCAGTATTTT.

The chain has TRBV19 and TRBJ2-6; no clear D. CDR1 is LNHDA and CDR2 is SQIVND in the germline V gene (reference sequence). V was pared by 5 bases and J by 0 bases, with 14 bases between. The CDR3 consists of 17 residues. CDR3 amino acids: CASSLWPADSGANVLTF. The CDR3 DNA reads TGTGCCAGTAGTTTGTGGCCTGCCGACTCTGGGGCCAACGTCCTGACTTTC. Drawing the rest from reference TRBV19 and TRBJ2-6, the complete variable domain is DGGITQSPKYLFRKEGQNVTLSCEQNLNHDAMYWYRQDPGQGLRLIYYSQIVNDFQKGDIAEGYSVSREKKESFPLTVTSAQKNPTAFYLCASSLWPADSGANVLTFGAGSRLTVL.

As DNA, the CDR3 is TGTGCCAGCAGTGTTTCAGTCGCGGTTTTGGAGCAGTACTTC. Translating gives CASSVSVAVLEQYF. This chain joins TRBV6-1 and TRBJ2-7, with no clear D. The germline CDR1 and CDR2 sequences are MNHNS and SASEGT. V lost 4 bases and J 7 bases, leaving 17 bases between the germline ends. CDR3 length: 14 residues.

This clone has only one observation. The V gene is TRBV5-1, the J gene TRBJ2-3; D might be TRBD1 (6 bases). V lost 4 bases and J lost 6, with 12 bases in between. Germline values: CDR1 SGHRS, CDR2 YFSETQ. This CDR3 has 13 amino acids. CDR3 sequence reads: CASSVYQGDTQYF. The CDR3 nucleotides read TGCGCCAGCAGCGTGTACCAGGGGGATACGCAGTATTTT.